These 29 T cell receptor beta chains were all obtained from the same sample, sequenced in a study of T cells in Graves' hyperthyroidism and ophthalmopathy. Amplified TCR beta CDR3 regions derived from RNA transcripts. Using the HTBI primer set, a first-round RT-PCR was run on the TCR CDR3. TCRdb reprocessed the multiplex PCR reads via MiXCR and lists one record per CDR3 protein. The sample yields 96,000 or so distinct CDR3 sequences, just over 50% seen once. Material for sequencing was blood. These receptors originate from a woman in her thirties or forties with Graves' hyperthyroidism.

This clonotype showed up many times. V gene TRBV7-7 combines with J gene TRBJ2-2, with 12 bases that match TRBD2. The CDR3 extends over 19 amino acids. Germline loops: CDR1 SSHAT, CDR2 FNYEAQ (reference sequence). The V gene end was trimmed by 5 bases and the J gene end by 0 bases; junction bases not matched to a gene: 10. The chain's CDR3 is CASSPLLAGGYSNTGELFF. Here the CDR3 DNA reads TGTGCCAGCAGCCCGTTACTAGCGGGAGGCTACTCGAACACCGGGGAGCTGTTTTTT.

The chain carries TRBV15 and TRBJ2-7, with 8 bases lining up with TRBD2. Germline CDR1 and CDR2: LNHNV and YYDKDF (reference sequence). The CDR3 has 13 amino acids. The J segment lost 0 bases and the V segment lost 8 bases, leaving 3 bases of the junction unmatched. The CDR3 reads CATREGGSYEQYF. Here the CDR3 DNA reads TGTGCCACCCGGGAGGGGGGCTCCTACGAGCAGTACTTC.

The chain employs TRBV2 and TRBJ2-2, with TRBD2 identical over 10 bases. Germline CDR1 and CDR2: SNHLY and FYNNEI. This CDR3 comprises 13 residues. With V trimmed by 7 bases and J by 10 bases, 6 bases remained unmatched. Here the CDR3 DNA reads TGTGCCAGCATCGGCCTAGCGGGGGTGGAGCTGTTTTTT. Translated, it gives CASIGLAGVELFF.

The genes are TRBV5-1 and TRBJ2-5, with TRBD2 matching 12 bases. V was pared by 3 bases and J by 4 bases, with 4 bases of the junction left unmatched. CDR1 and CDR2 (germline): SGHRS, YFSETQ. The CDR3 runs 15 residues. CDR3 amino acids: CASSWPGLAGETQYF. In DNA form, the CDR3 reads TGCGCCAGCAGCTGGCCGGGACTAGCGGGAGAGACCCAGTACTTC.

Here the CDR3 reads CASSRDLTSGVTDTQYF. CDR3 in DNA: TGTGCCAGCAGCCGCGATTTAACTAGCGGGGTCACAGATACGCAGTATTTT. J is TRBJ2-3 and V is TRBV9; 10 bases are a match to TRBD2. The CDR3 consists of 17 residues. J was trimmed by 2 bases and V by 4 bases; bases with no gene match: 10. CDR1 and CDR2 (germline): SGDLS, YYNGEE.

This clonotype was seen at least ten times. The chain carries TRBV20-1 and TRBJ1-4; the D is unclear. Germline lookup yields CDR1 DFQATT and CDR2 SNEGSKA (reference sequence). V was clipped by 3 bases and J by 4 bases, with 15 bases between them. CDR3 length equals 15 residues. The CDR3 sequence: CSASADLSLNEKLFF. Here the CDR3 DNA reads TGCAGTGCTAGTGCCGACCTCAGCCTTAATGAAAAACTGTTTTTT.

The CDR3 nucleotides are TGCAGTGCTAGGGGGAGACAGGGGGGACAGCCCCAGCATTTT. This gives the protein CSARGRQGGQPQHF. The J gene is TRBJ1-5, the V gene TRBV20-1; TRBD1 matches at 9 bases. CDR3 length equals 14 residues. V shed 3 bases, J shed 7 bases, and the junction held 7 bases outside the gene matches. Germline CDR1 is DFQATT and CDR2 is SNEGSKA (reference sequence).

This clonotype was observed a handful of times. This chain joins TRBV2 and TRBJ2-7; the match to TRBD1 covers 7 bases. This CDR3 spans 15 amino acids. Germline CDR1 SNHLY, CDR2 FYNNEI. Trimming cost V 4 bases and J 1 base; bases outside gene matches: 7. The CDR3 region is CASSGPPTGSYEQYF. CDR3 in DNA: TGTGCCAGCAGTGGGCCGCCGACAGGGTCCTACGAGCAGTACTTC.

The chain carries TRBV10-3 and TRBJ1-5; TRBD1 agrees at 7 bases. This CDR3 contains 17 residues. Germline assignment: CDR1 ENHRY and CDR2 SYGVKD. Trimming at V came to 0 bases and at J to 7 bases, leaving 12 bases not matched to a gene. CDR3 DNA sequence: TGTGCCATCAGTGAGTCGCCCAGGGGGACCTACGAGCAGCCCCAGCATTTT. Encoded protein: CAISESPRGTYEQPQHF.

To note about this clonotype: At one of its ends the junction is not consistent with the germline gene, which may arise from a read error. The chain joins TRBV10-3 to TRBJ2-7, with TRBD1 matching 12 bases. The germline CDR1 and CDR2 sequences are ENHRY and SYGVKD. This CDR3 has 14 residues. CDR3 sequence reads: CAIRGGQGACERYF. CDR3 DNA sequence: TGTGCCATCCGGGGGGGACAGGGGGCATGCGAGCGGTACTTC.

J is TRBJ2-7 and V is TRBV12-3 or TRBV12-4; 15 positions match TRBD2. CDR3 length: 19 amino acids. Germline trimming cut 5 bases from V and 4 bases from J; bases unmatched to any gene: 15. This CDR3 is CASSPRLGLAGGPRYEQYF. The DNA of the CDR3 is TGTGCCAGCAGTCCGCGACTTGGACTAGCGGGAGGGCCCCGGTACGAGCAGTACTTC.

This clonotype was seen many times. The rearrangement links TRBV11-2 to TRBJ1-1; TRBD1 might be the D (6 bases). Germline CDR1 and CDR2: SGHAT and FQNNGV. The CDR3 covers 16 residues. V lost 5 bases to trimming and J lost 1 base, with 17 bases between them. The CDR3 sequence: CASSAFRGGRNTEAFF. CDR3 DNA: TGTGCCAGCAGCGCCTTTCGTGGGGGCAGGAACACTGAAGCTTTCTTT.

This clonotype was counted at least ten times. This chain connects TRBV7-9 to TRBJ2-5, with D perhaps given as TRBD1 or TRBD2 (6 bases each). The CDR3 extends over 14 amino acids. V lost 5 bases to trimming and J lost 5 bases, with 15 bases between them. Germline CDR1 and CDR2: SEHNR and FQNEAQ (reference sequence). CDR3 DNA sequence: TGTGCCAGCAGCCCATCGCGGAGGGGGGAGACCCAGTACTTC. It translates to CASSPSRRGETQYF.

In this sample, this clonotype turned up a few times. The junction departs from germline at one end; a sequencing error may be responsible. The V gene is TRBV28, the J gene TRBJ2-5; D is possibly TRBD1 (5 bases). The length of the CDR3 is 13 residues. Germline CDR1 is MDHEN and CDR2 is SYDVKM. CDR3 coding DNA: TGTGTCAGCAGCCGTCAGGGATGGGAGACCCAGTACTTC. Protein product: CVSSRQGWETQYF.

This clonotype was recorded at least ten times. The chain joins TRBV20-1 to TRBJ2-7; maybe TRBD2 (6 bases). This CDR3 is 16 amino acids long. The V and J ends lost 0 bases and 0 bases respectively, with 15 bases between them. Germline CDR1 DFQATT, CDR2 SNEGSKA (reference sequence). This CDR3 reads CSARDHGGRSSYEQYF. For the CDR3, the DNA is TGCAGTGCTAGAGATCATGGAGGGAGAAGCTCCTACGAGCAGTACTTC.

The V gene is TRBV6-5, the J gene TRBJ1-1, with D possibly being TRBD1 (5 bases). From germline, CDR1 is MNHEY and CDR2 SVGAGI. The V and J ends lost 5 bases and 10 bases respectively, with 14 bases between them. This CDR3 has 12 amino acids. The DNA for the CDR3 is TGTGCCAGCAGTACCGGGGGGGTTGGAGCTTTCTTT. It translates to CASSTGGVGAFF.

This clonotype turned up a few times. The gene calls are TRBV20-1 and TRBJ2-5; 8 bases line up with TRBD1. The CDR3 is 12 residues long. CDR1 DFQATT and CDR2 SNEGSKA come from the germline V gene (reference sequence). The CDR3 DNA follows: TGCAGCTTAGCGACAGGGGCAGAGACCCAGTACTTC. It yields the protein CSLATGAETQYF.

By sample fraction, this clonotype is medium-sized. The chain combines TRBV20-1 with TRBJ2-7; a weak D match, TRBD2 (6 bases). Trimming pared 3 bases from V and 1 base from J, leaving 13 bases between. The CDR3 extends over 14 amino acids. CDR1 and CDR2 (germline): DFQATT, SNEGSKA (reference sequence). CDR3 sequence reads: CSASQGGISYEQYF. The CDR3 nucleotides read TGCAGTGCTAGTCAGGGAGGTATATCCTACGAGCAGTACTTC.

The sample holds many counts of this clonotype. The chain joins TRBV5-1 to TRBJ2-7; maybe TRBD2 (6 bases). Trimming pared 5 bases from V and 6 bases from J, leaving 12 bases between. Per germline, CDR1 SGHRS and CDR2 YFSETQ. This CDR3 has 12 residues. CDR3 bases: TGCGCCAGCAGGAGGGAGGTCGGCGAGCAGTACTTC. Translating it yields CASRREVGEQYF. Full variable domain (remainder filled in from reference TRBV5-1 and TRBJ2-7): KAGVTQTPRYLIKTRGQQVTLSCSPISGHRSVSWYQQTPGQGLQFLFEYFSETQRNKGNFPGRFSGRQFSNSRSEMNVSTLELGDSALYLCASRREVGEQYFGPGTRLTVT.

Concerning this clonotype itself: A read error may be the cause here, since a much bigger clone is one base away. The chain combines TRBV7-3 with TRBJ2-7; D is unresolved. Germline lookup yields CDR1 SGHTA and CDR2 FQGTGA. The CDR3 extends over 14 amino acids. The CDR3 sequence: CASSLGPVAYELYF. DNA of the CDR3: TGTGCCAGCAGCTTGGGTCCAGTAGCCTACGAGCTGTACTTC.

The chain joins TRBV20-1 to TRBJ2-5; D unclear. The CDR3 is 12 residues long. The ends were cut back, 2 bases at V and 9 bases at J, with 13 bases in the middle. Germline V CDR1 and CDR2: DFQATT, SNEGSKA (reference sequence). The CDR3 sequence: CSARTPGQPQYF. DNA for the CDR3: TGCAGTGCTAGAACGCCCGGTCAGCCCCAGTACTTC.

V usage is TRBV7-3 and J usage is TRBJ2-3, with D maybe TRBD2 (5 bases). V was pared by 4 bases and J by 0 bases, with 11 bases between. The CDR3 has 15 amino acids. The germline V gene has CDR1 SGHTA and CDR2 FQGTGA. CDR3 DNA: TGTGCCAGCAGCTCGCGGGTGGGTAGCACAGATACGCAGTATTTT. Translation: CASSSRVGSTDTQYF. The full variable domain, its missing parts supplied by reference TRBV7-3 and TRBJ2-3, is GAGVSQTPSNKVTEKGKYVELRCDPISGHTALYWYRQSLGQGPEFLIYFQGTGAADDSGLPNDRFFAVRPEGSVSTLKIQRTERGDSAVYLCASSSRVGSTDTQYFGPGTRLTVL.

J is TRBJ2-7 and V is TRBV7-9; TRBD1 matches 7 bases. V trimming: 4 bases; J trimming: 7 bases; junction bases outside the gene matches: 7. Germline values: CDR1 SEHNR, CDR2 FQNEAQ (reference sequence). The CDR3 runs to 13 residues. The CDR3 DNA sequence: TGTGCCAGCAGCTCCCGACAGGGTGGAGAGCAGTACTTC. Translation: CASSSRQGGEQYF.

This clonotype was counted at least ten times. The V call is TRBV5-5, the J call TRBJ1-2; 8 bases agree with TRBD1. Trimming removed 0 bases from V and 5 bases from J; junction bases left unmatched: 6. Germline V CDR1 and CDR2: SGHKS, YYEKEE (reference sequence). The CDR3 is made up of 15 amino acids. The CDR3 nucleotides read TGTGCCAGCAGCTTGGGACAGGGGATAGGATATGGCTACACCTTC. It specifies CASSLGQGIGYGYTF. The full variable domain, its missing parts supplied by reference TRBV5-5 and TRBJ1-2, is DAGVTQSPTHLIKTRGQQVTLRCSPISGHKSVSWYQQVLGQGPQFIFQYYEKEERGRGNFPDRFSARQFPNYSSELNVNALLLGDSALYLCASSLGQGIGYGYTFGSGTRLTVV.

The chain couples TRBV7-2 to TRBJ1-1; 9 bases fit TRBD1. This CDR3 region has 16 residues. Germline CDR1 is SGHTA and CDR2 is FQGNSA. Trimming removed 1 base from V and 4 bases from J; junction bases left unmatched: 7. CDR3 coding DNA: TGTGCCAGCAGCTTAGGATCCGGGACAGGGTTCACTGAAGCTTTCTTT. Its protein product is CASSLGSGTGFTEAFF.

CDR3 DNA: TGCAGCGTAGCCGGAAGCCAGGGCGGAAGGTGGGATACGCAGTATTTT. It is translated as CSVAGSQGGRWDTQYF. This rearrangement joins TRBV29-1 to TRBJ2-3; TRBD1 might be the D (5 bases). Germline CDR1 and CDR2: SQVTM and ANQGSEA. This CDR3 contains 16 residues. Trimming pared 6 bases from V and 6 bases from J, leaving 25 bases between.

This clonotype came up a few times. V gene TRBV29-1 combines with J gene TRBJ2-5; 8 bases match TRBD1. The V segment lost 7 bases and the J segment 5 bases; nucleotides outside the gene matches: 6. The CDR3 is 12 amino acids. Looked up from germline, CDR1 is SQVTM and CDR2 is ANQGSEA. This chain's CDR3 is CSARTGRETQYF. DNA of the CDR3: TGCAGCGCACGGACAGGGCGGGAGACCCAGTACTTC.

As for this clonotype: A read error may explain this, as a much larger clone is one base away. The chain has TRBV29-1 and TRBJ1-3, with D perhaps TRBD1 (5 bases). The CDR3 has 12 residues. The germline V gene has CDR1 SQVTM and CDR2 ANQGSEA. This chain's CDR3 is CSVDGTGNTICF. Here the CDR3 DNA reads TGCAGCGTTGACGGGACTGGGAACACCATATGTTTT.

The chain links TRBV7-3 to TRBJ2-2; 11 nucleotides agree with TRBD2. This CDR3 is 18 amino acids long. CDR1 SGHTA and CDR2 FQGTGA come from the germline V gene. V lost 10 bases and J lost 17; bases outside the gene matches: 30. The CDR3: CATSLPPGTSGTPGGCFF. CDR3 sequence (DNA): TGTGCCACCTCCCTACCCCCCGGGACTAGCGGAACACCGGGGGGCTGTTTTTTT.